A single sample is the source of the 14 T cell receptor beta chains below, sequenced in a study of cytomegalovirus exposure and HLA in healthy donors. PCR was performed using 60 Vbeta and 13 Jbeta primers. Data came from immunoSEQ multiplex PCR; TCRdb stores just in-frame clones and leaves some out. There are 200,000 to 250,000 clones in the sample; 70% to 85% occur only once, and less than 4.5% lies in the top ten. The sequencing input was PBMCs. The receptor set was obtained from a male donor in good health and CMV-seronegative.

This clone has a handful of counts. The V gene is TRBV28, the J gene TRBJ2-7, with 11 bases fitting TRBD2. V dropped 5 bases and J dropped 3; count of bases not matched to a gene: 12. In germline, CDR1 is MDHEN, CDR2 SYDVKM. There are 17 residues in the CDR3. The CDR3 protein is CASSRLAGGRGDYEQYF. DNA of the CDR3: TGTGCCAGCAGTCGGCTAGCGGGAGGTAGAGGCGACTACGAGCAGTACTTC.

The chain uses TRBV5-6 and TRBJ1-4; no firm D call. This CDR3 contains 16 residues. The V gene's germline CDR1 is SGHDT and CDR2 YYEEEE. The V end was cut by 0 bases, the J end by 2 bases, with 11 bases between. This CDR3 reads CASSLGRRETNEKLFF. In DNA, the CDR3 is TGTGCCAGCAGCTTGGGTCGTAGGGAGACTAATGAAAAACTGTTTTTT.

The gene calls are TRBV5-4 and TRBJ1-3; D may be TRBD1 (5 bases). The CDR3 extends over 13 amino acids. Trimming took 9 bases from V and 4 from J, leaving 14 bases between them. CDR1 is SGHNT, CDR2 YYREEE, per germline (reference sequence). The CDR3 bases are TGTGCCACTCGGTCGGGGGAAGGAAACACCATATATTTT. This gives the protein CATRSGEGNTIYF. Full variable domain (remainder filled in from reference TRBV5-4 and TRBJ1-3): ETGVTQSPTHLIKTRGQQVTLRCSSQSGHNTVSWYQQALGQGPQFIFQYYREEENGRGNFPPRFSGLQFPNYSSELNVNALELDDSALYLCATRSGEGNTIYFGEGSWLTVV.

The chain is built from TRBV10-1 and TRBJ2-1; 9 bases agree with TRBD2. With V trimmed by 5 bases and J by 3 bases, 5 bases remained unmatched. The CDR3 is 15 amino acids. Germline CDR1 and CDR2: WNHNN and SYGVQD (reference sequence). CDR3 sequence (DNA): TGCGCCAGCAGTCGGCGGGAGGGCGACTACAATGAGCAGTTCTTC. Translated, it gives CASSRREGDYNEQFF.

This sequence joins TRBV14 and TRBJ2-3, with 12 bases that match TRBD2. From germline, CDR1 is SGHDN and CDR2 FVKESK. Trimming took 0 bases from V and 7 from J; bases not matched to a gene: 14. There are 19 residues in the CDR3. The CDR3 spells CASSQDRETTSGRRNTQYF. The DNA for the CDR3 is TGTGCCAGCAGCCAAGATCGGGAGACGACTAGCGGGAGACGGAATACGCAGTATTTT. Full variable domain (remainder filled in from reference TRBV14 and TRBJ2-3): EAGVTQFPSHSVIEKGQTVTLRCDPISGHDNLYWYRRVMGKEIKFLLHFVKESKQDESGMPNNRFLAERTGGTYSTLKVQPAELEDSGVYFCASSQDRETTSGRRNTQYFGPGTRLTVL.

The rearrangement links TRBV7-6 to TRBJ2-5; maybe TRBD1 (6 bases). The germline CDR1 and CDR2 sequences are SGHVS and FNYEAQ. Trimming took 5 bases from V and 5 from J, leaving 15 bases between them. The CDR3 sequence is 14 residues long. The CDR3 region is CASSTGWTAETQYF. CDR3 DNA sequence: TGTGCCAGCAGCACCGGTTGGACAGCGGAGACCCAGTACTTC.

The J gene is TRBJ1-3, the V gene TRBV2; 7 bases agree with TRBD1. Germline assignment: CDR1 SNHLY and CDR2 FYNNEI. The CDR3 loop spans 15 amino acids. V dropped 6 bases and J dropped 3; count of bases not matched to a gene: 8. The CDR3 loop reads CASSDTGVFGNTIYF. In DNA, the CDR3 is TGTGCCAGCAGCGACACAGGGGTCTTTGGAAACACCATATATTTT. Complete variable domain (other parts from reference TRBV2 and TRBJ1-3): EPEVTQTPSHQVTQMGQEVILRCVPISNHLYFYWYRQILGQKVEFLVSFYNNEISEKSEIFDDQFSVERPDGSNFTLKIRSTKLEDSAMYFCASSDTGVFGNTIYFGEGSWLTVV.

The chain joins TRBV25-1 to TRBJ2-1; 10 bases are a match to TRBD2. The CDR3 extends over 16 amino acids. V trimming: 7 bases; J trimming: 0 bases; junction bases outside the gene matches: 6. The germline gives CDR1 MGHDK, CDR2 SYGVNS. DNA of the CDR3: TGTGCCAGCATAGCAGCGGGAGGGAGCTCCTACAATGAGCAGTTCTTC. Translating it yields CASIAAGGSSYNEQFF.

This rearrangement joins TRBV13 to TRBJ2-7, with a tentative D call TRBD2 (6 bases). V lost 5 bases, J lost 3 bases, and 38 bases lay in between. Germline CDR1 and CDR2: PRHDT and FYEKMQ (reference sequence). This CDR3 comprises 22 residues. The CDR3 is CASSPEKTGARDSSSPLYEQYF. The CDR3 region has the DNA TGTGCCAGCAGCCCCGAAAAAACGGGAGCCAGGGACTCATCCTCCCCTCTCTACGAGCAGTACTTC.

On this clone itself: Germline is not matched at one junction end, which may reflect a read error. V is TRBV7-9 and J is TRBJ2-7; 11 nucleotides line up with TRBD1. This CDR3 is 15 amino acids long. Per the germline V gene, CDR1 is SEHNR and CDR2 is FQNEAQ (reference sequence). This chain's CDR3 is CSSLLSGTGGNEQYF. In nucleotides, the CDR3 is TGTTCCAGCCTACTGTCCGGGACAGGGGGGAACGAGCAGTACTTC.

The rearrangement links TRBV6-6 to TRBJ2-7; the D gene is possibly TRBD1 (5 bases). From germline, CDR1 is MNHNY and CDR2 SVGAGI (reference sequence). This CDR3 has 13 amino acids. The V gene lost 7 bases and the J gene lost 0 bases, with 10 bases spanning the gap. The CDR3 DNA follows: TGTGCCAGCACCGGACAATCCTCCTACGAGCAGTACTTC. This sequence encodes CASTGQSSYEQYF.

This chain connects TRBV16 to TRBJ2-1; 11 bases line up with TRBD2. Germline-derived CDR1 and CDR2 are KGHSY and FQNENV. The J segment lost 7 bases and the V segment lost 4 bases, leaving 9 bases of the junction unmatched. This CDR3 contains 16 residues. CDR3 residues: CASSLGVAGGPNEQFF. The CDR3 DNA follows: TGTGCCAGCAGCCTCGGGGTAGCGGGAGGGCCTAATGAGCAGTTCTTC.

V and J are TRBV7-9 and TRBJ2-5; 10 positions agree with TRBD1. Germline V gene sequence: CDR1 SEHNR, CDR2 FQNEAQ (reference sequence). The V and J ends lost 5 bases and 2 bases, in that order; junction bases with no gene match: 5. This CDR3 has 15 residues. The CDR3 nucleotides read TGTGCCAGCAGCCTAGGGACAGGGGTACAAGAGACCCAGTACTTC. Encoded protein: CASSLGTGVQETQYF.

The sample holds one count of this clone. The rearrangement links TRBV19 to TRBJ2-1, with 9 bases lining up with TRBD1. CDR1 and CDR2 (germline): LNHDA, SQIVND (reference sequence). The CDR3 totals 16 residues. V trimming: 3 bases; J trimming: 7 bases; junction bases outside the gene matches: 10. The CDR3 DNA follows: TGTGCCAGTAGTATGTTCGTCGGACAGGGGAGGAATGAGCAGTTCTTC. Encoded protein: CASSMFVGQGRNEQFF.